The 10 T cell receptor beta chains listed next were all sequenced from one sample in a study of T-cell memory formation after mild COVID-19. One entry per CDR3 protein results from TCRdb running MiXCR on the 5' RACE reads. The data show around 300,000 distinct CDR3 sequences, just under 20% seen once. The sequencing input was PBMCs or a T cell subset sorted from them (not recorded which). The receptor source for this set is a man between 18 and 35 years old who had mild COVID-19 (a few samples of this study predate the infection). Cell type and time point are not known.

A word on this clonotype: A single base separates this from a much larger clone, so it may be a read error. The rearrangement uses TRBV13 and TRBJ2-2, with no clear D. Germline CDR1 reads PRHDT; CDR2 reads FYEKMQ (reference sequence). Trimming removed 3 bases at V and 2 bases at J, with 4 bases between. This CDR3 is built from 13 residues. CDR3 sequence: CASSFINTGELFF. CDR3 nucleotides: TGTGCCAGCAGCTTCATAAACACCGGGGAGCTGTTTTTT.

Only a few counts were recorded for this clonotype. The chain carries TRBV12-3 or TRBV12-4 and TRBJ2-5; D perhaps matches TRBD2 (5 bases). The CDR3 loop spans 15 amino acids. The germline V and J ends were trimmed by 7 bases and 3 bases, with 18 bases remaining between them. The CDR3 nucleotides read TGTGCCAGCAAACGGGCGGGCAGCGCGGAAGAGACCCAGTACTTC. Translating gives CASKRAGSAEETQYF.

This chain joins TRBV2 and TRBJ2-2; possibly TRBD1 for D (6 bases). The CDR3 extends over 14 amino acids. Trimming left V 6 bases short and J 4 bases short, with 12 bases between. CDR1 SNHLY and CDR2 FYNNEI come from the germline V gene. CDR3 sequence: CASRNREFTGELFF. The CDR3 DNA sequence: TGTGCCAGCAGGAACAGGGAGTTCACCGGGGAGCTGTTTTTT.

Points on this clonotype: This likely comes from a read error, as the CDR3 has no conserved phenylalanine or tryptophan at its end. V gene TRBV20-1 combines with J gene TRBJ2-1; the D gene is possibly TRBD2 (5 bases). Between the trimmed V and J ends, which lost 0 bases and 1 base, there was a span of 10 bases. The CDR3 contains 15 residues. Germline-derived CDR1 and CDR2 are DFQATT and SNEGSKA (reference sequence). The CDR3 bases are TGCAGTGCTAGAGAATGGGAGTGGTCCTACAATGAGCAGTTCTTA. This encodes CSAREWEWSYNEQFL.

The J gene is TRBJ2-5, the V gene TRBV6-5; D unclear. V gave up 6 bases and J gave up 4 bases, with 12 bases separating them. The CDR3 is 13 residues long. Germline assignment: CDR1 MNHEY and CDR2 SVGAGI. The CDR3 nucleotides read TGTGCCAGCAGCCTTACACGGGTAGAGACCCAGTACTTC. Amino acid sequence: CASSLTRVETQYF.

The chain has TRBV25-1 and TRBJ2-7; 8 bases are shared with TRBD1. Germline CDR1 and CDR2: MGHDK and SYGVNS. CDR3 length: 14 residues. J gave up 4 bases and V 4 bases, and 6 bases lay outside the gene matches. As DNA, the CDR3 is TGTGCCAGCAGTGCCTCAGGGGGCAAGTACGAGCAGTACTTC. Translated: CASSASGGKYEQYF.

This clonotype was observed once. V gene TRBV7-2 combines with J gene TRBJ2-5; 9 bases agree with TRBD1. The ends lost 5 bases at V and 6 bases at J; junction bases unmatched: 13. Germline CDR1 and CDR2: SGHTA and FQGNSA. The CDR3 has 16 amino acids. The CDR3 region is CASSKERTGVGQTQYF. The DNA for the CDR3 is TGTGCCAGCAGCAAAGAACGGACAGGGGTTGGACAGACCCAGTACTTC.

In this sample, this clonotype turned up a few times. The chain joins TRBV20-1 to TRBJ2-7; D remains ambiguous. The V end was cut by 3 bases, the J end by 6 bases, with 6 bases between. Per the germline V gene, CDR1 is DFQATT and CDR2 is SNEGSKA (reference sequence). This CDR3 comprises 10 residues. In DNA form, the CDR3 reads TGCAGTGCTAGTGCAACCGAGCAGTACGTC. Protein: CSASATEQYV.

The V call is TRBV6-1, the J call TRBJ1-6; D unresolved. CDR3 length: 12 residues. From germline, CDR1 is MNHNS and CDR2 SASEGT. Trimming shortened V by 7 bases and J by 16 bases, and 17 bases separated the two germline ends. CDR3 residues: CASTERPFELHF. CDR3 bases: TGTGCCAGCACCGAAAGGCCTTTTGAACTCCACTTT.

In its sample, this clonotype was seen many times. The gene calls are TRBV5-1 and TRBJ2-2; D uncertain. Trimming pared 0 bases from V and 1 base from J, leaving 7 bases between. Germline loops: CDR1 SGHRS, CDR2 YFSETQ. The CDR3 is 15 residues long. The CDR3 region has the DNA TGCGCCAGCAGCTTGGGACTCTTGAACACCGGGGAGCTGTTTTTT. This encodes CASSLGLLNTGELFF.